Below are 22 T cell receptor beta chains sequenced from a single sample in a study of early T cells in non-severe SARS-CoV-2 infection. TCRdb re-called the 5' RACE reads through MiXCR, storing one row per CDR3 protein. The table lists 40,000 to 55,000 distinct CDR3 sequences, around 9.5% of them singletons. The material sequenced was whole blood. The receptors were gathered from an adult who was a healthcare worker with PCR-confirmed SARS-CoV-2 infection or an uninfected control (not recorded which).

The chain has TRBV29-1 and TRBJ1-1, with D unresolved. Germline loops: CDR1 SQVTM, CDR2 ANQGSEA. Trimming removed 4 bases at V and 5 bases at J, with 20 bases between. This CDR3 region has 15 residues. The CDR3 protein is CSVGDGNKRVTEAFF. In nucleotides, the CDR3 is TGCAGCGTTGGGGATGGAAATAAAAGAGTAACTGAAGCTTTCTTT.

The table lists this clonotype with a few counts. The CDR3 nucleotides read TGCAGCGTTGGGACAGGCGATCGAGAGCAGTACTTC. As protein: CSVGTGDREQYF. The chain joins TRBV29-1 to TRBJ2-7; TRBD1 agrees at 7 bases. The CDR3 is made up of 12 amino acids. With 4 bases clipped from V and 7 bases from J, the junction kept 7 bases outside the gene matches. CDR1 is SQVTM, CDR2 ANQGSEA, per germline.

At least ten counts were recorded for this clonotype. The CDR3 nucleotides are TGTGCCAGCCAATTCGGGGGCAATGAGCAGTTCTTC. This translates into CASQFGGNEQFF. The chain links TRBV25-1 to TRBJ2-1; D is possibly TRBD2 (6 bases). Trimming removed 8 bases at V and 6 bases at J, with 11 bases between. The CDR3 consists of 12 residues. Germline CDR1 is MGHDK and CDR2 is SYGVNS.

This clonotype was counted only a few times. This chain links TRBV19 with TRBJ2-7; D gene unclear. The CDR3 is 11 amino acids. The V end was cut by 5 bases, the J end by 6 bases, with 8 bases between. Germline CDR1 and CDR2: LNHDA and SQIVND (reference sequence). In nucleotides, the CDR3 is TGTGCCAGTAGTCAGGACCGCGAGCAGTACTTC. It translates to CASSQDREQYF.

This clonotype was counted at least ten times. The chain is built from TRBV7-6 and TRBJ2-1, with D perhaps TRBD1 (6 bases). The CDR3 is made up of 13 amino acids. The germline V gene encodes CDR1 SGHVS and CDR2 FNYEAQ. Between the trimmed V and J ends, which lost 1 base and 10 bases, there was a span of 11 bases. The CDR3 region is CASSLGGGTEQFF. The CDR3 DNA follows: TGTGCCAGCAGCTTAGGAGGGGGAACCGAGCAGTTCTTC.

This clonotype was counted at least ten times. The chain couples TRBV28 to TRBJ2-5, with a tentative D call TRBD2 (6 bases). The germline CDR1 and CDR2 sequences are MDHEN and SYDVKM. The CDR3 has 16 residues. Trimming took 3 bases from V and 3 from J, leaving 17 bases between them. The CDR3 coding sequence is TGTGCCAGCAGTTTCTTAGGAGCGGGTGAGGAAGAGACCCAGTACTTC. Its translation is CASSFLGAGEEETQYF. Based on the CDR3 plus reference TRBV28 and TRBJ2-5, the full variable domain is DVKVTQSSRYLVKRTGEKVFLECVQDMDHENMFWYRQDPGLGLRLIYFSYDVKMKEKGDIPEGYSVSREKKERFSLILESASTNQTSMYLCASSFLGAGEEETQYFGPGTRLLVL.

This clonotype appeared many times. The rearrangement uses TRBV7-9 and TRBJ2-1; D gene uncertain. The CDR3 totals 14 residues. CDR1 SEHNR and CDR2 FQNEAQ come from the germline V gene (reference sequence). V lost 2 bases and J lost 2, with 7 bases in between. DNA of the CDR3: TGTGCCAGCAGCTTATCCCCAGCCTACAATGAGCAGTTCTTC. Amino acids: CASSLSPAYNEQFF.

This rearrangement joins TRBV12-3 or TRBV12-4 to TRBJ1-1; TRBD1 agrees at 7 bases. The ends lost 7 bases at V and 5 bases at J; junction bases unmatched: 13. The CDR3 extends over 15 amino acids. The CDR3 DNA reads as TGTGCCAGCACCCCCCTCCCGCAGGGGGAGACTGAAGCTTTCTTT. Its translation is CASTPLPQGETEAFF.

To note about this clonotype: A much bigger clone sits one base away, suggesting this may be a read error. The chain combines TRBV7-9 with TRBJ2-1; 10 bases align to TRBD2. This CDR3 is 14 amino acids long. Trimming took 5 bases from V and 7 from J; bases not matched to a gene: 5. Germline CDR1 is SEHNR and CDR2 is FQNEAQ (reference sequence). CDR3 DNA sequence: TGTGCCAGCAGCGCCGAACTAGCGGGAAATGAGCAGTTCTTC. Protein product: CASSAELAGNEQFF.

In its sample, this clonotype was seen a few times. The chain combines TRBV28 with TRBJ2-6, with D tentatively TRBD1 (6 bases). Germline CDR1 reads MDHEN; CDR2 reads SYDVKM. This CDR3 region has 16 residues. With 6 bases removed from V and 0 bases from J, the gap between germline ends came to 12 bases. CDR3 DNA: TGTGCCAGCAGCCCACCGACAGGCTCTGGGGCCAACGTCCTGACTTTC. Translated, it gives CASSPPTGSGANVLTF.

This clonotype has ten or more counts. V is TRBV20-1 and J is TRBJ2-2; 7 bases map to TRBD1. V dropped 0 bases and J dropped 6; count of bases not matched to a gene: 7. This CDR3 has 15 amino acids. In germline, CDR1 is DFQATT, CDR2 SNEGSKA (reference sequence). The CDR3 region has the DNA TGCAGTGCTAGAGAGTCGACAGGGTTGGCCGGGGAGCTGTTTTTT. It is translated as CSARESTGLAGELFF.

This clonotype was recorded at least ten times. V is TRBV3-1 and J is TRBJ2-1; maybe TRBD2 (6 bases). Germline CDR1 is LGHDT and CDR2 is YNNKEL (reference sequence). The CDR3 is 16 residues long. V was shortened by 3 bases and J by 1 base, with 13 bases between the two germline ends. This CDR3 reads CASSQGLPNSYNEQFF. Written as DNA, the CDR3 is TGTGCCAGCAGCCAGGGACTCCCTAATTCCTACAATGAGCAGTTCTTC.

The sample holds many counts of this clonotype. The chain carries TRBV27 and TRBJ2-7; D unresolved. This CDR3 region has 13 residues. Trimming removed 2 bases at V and 0 bases at J, with 5 bases between. The germline gives CDR1 MNHEY, CDR2 SMNVEV (reference sequence). CDR3 sequence (DNA): TGTGCCAGCAGTTTAAGAGTCTCCTACGAGCAGTACTTC. Translation: CASSLRVSYEQYF.

There are many counts of this clonotype. V is TRBV30 and J is TRBJ2-1; weak D call: TRBD2 (7 bases). CDR3 length: 16 residues. Germline CDR1 GTSNPN, CDR2 SVGIG (reference sequence). The V end was cut by 1 base, the J end by 5 bases, with 18 bases between. CDR3 amino acids: CAWSEGVAGLHNEQFF. CDR3 sequence (DNA): TGTGCCTGGAGTGAGGGGGTAGCGGGTCTACACAATGAGCAGTTCTTC.

The rearrangement joins TRBV6-6 to TRBJ2-6; D might be TRBD2 (6 bases). Germline-derived CDR1 and CDR2 are MNHNY and SVGAGI (reference sequence). V was clipped by 4 bases and J by 5 bases, with 12 bases between them. This CDR3 has 15 residues. The CDR3 nucleotides read TGTGCCAGCAGTTGGGGACGGGAGAGGGCCAACGTCCTGACTTTC. Translation gives CASSWGRERANVLTF.

This clonotype was recorded at least ten times. The J gene is TRBJ1-1, the V gene TRBV6-5; D unresolved. The length of the CDR3 is 13 residues. Trimming removed 6 bases from V and 1 base from J, with 9 bases in between. From germline, CDR1 is MNHEY and CDR2 SVGAGI. Here the CDR3 DNA reads TGTGCCAGCAGGCCCGAAGCGAACACTGAAGCTTTCTTT. Its translation: CASRPEANTEAFF.

This chain connects TRBV5-1 to TRBJ1-2, with 7 bases fitting TRBD1. The germline CDR1 and CDR2 sequences are SGHRS and YFSETQ. J lost 4 bases, V lost 3 bases, and 6 bases had no gene match. The CDR3 has 14 residues. This chain's CDR3 is CASSSVGGGYGYTF. CDR3 coding DNA: TGCGCCAGCAGCTCCGTAGGGGGCGGCTATGGCTACACCTTC.

Of note for this clonotype: One end of the junction fails to match germline, which may point to a read error. The rearrangement joins TRBV29-1 to TRBJ1-1, with no clear D. Germline CDR1 SQVTM, CDR2 ANQGSEA. CDR3 length: 10 residues. The CDR3 DNA is TGCAGCGCCATAACAACTGTAGCTTTCTTT. Protein product: CSAITTVAFF. The full variable domain, its missing parts supplied by reference TRBV29-1 and TRBJ1-1, is SAVISQKPSRDICQRGTSLTIQCQVDSQVTMMFWYRQQPGQSLTLIATANQGSEATYESGFVIDKFPISRPNLTFSTLTVSNMSPEDSSIYLCSAITTVAFFGQGTRLTVV.

This clonotype appeared many times. The chain couples TRBV5-4 to TRBJ2-1; TRBD2 agrees at 8 bases. This CDR3 is 17 amino acids long. V gave up 0 bases and J gave up 0 bases; unmatched junction bases: 5. Germline CDR1 reads SGHNT; CDR2 reads YYREEE (reference sequence). This chain's CDR3 is CASSLGRGTSSYNEQFF. In DNA form, the CDR3 reads TGTGCCAGCAGCTTGGGACGTGGGACTAGCTCCTACAATGAGCAGTTCTTC.

The chain links TRBV28 to TRBJ2-1; 8 bases agree with TRBD1. The V gene's germline CDR1 is MDHEN and CDR2 SYDVKM. There are 20 residues in the CDR3. V shed 3 bases, J shed 9 bases, and the junction held 25 bases outside the gene matches. The CDR3 sequence is CASSFRPRARTGKRVGEQFF. The CDR3 bases are TGTGCCAGCAGTTTCCGCCCTCGAGCCAGGACAGGGAAACGTGTTGGTGAGCAGTTCTTC.

Regarding this clonotype: A read error may explain this, as a much larger clone is one base away. V gene TRBV7-9 combines with J gene TRBJ2-5; D gene ambiguous. Looked up from germline, CDR1 is SEHNR and CDR2 is FQNEAQ (reference sequence). The CDR3 is 12 residues long. The CDR3 region has the DNA TGTGCCAGCTGCTTTAACCAAGAGACCCAGTACTTC. Protein product: CASCFNQETQYF.

This clonotype occurred many times. This chain joins TRBV9 and TRBJ1-1; D is perhaps TRBD1 (6 bases). V was pared by 0 bases and J by 1 base, with 10 bases between. Germline V lookup: CDR1 SGDLS, CDR2 YYNGEE. The CDR3 is made up of 15 amino acids. CDR3 residues: CASSVDPDRNTEAFF. The CDR3 region has the DNA TGTGCCAGCAGCGTAGATCCGGACAGGAACACTGAAGCTTTCTTT. Filled out from reference TRBV9 and TRBJ1-1, the complete variable domain reads DSGVTQTPKHLITATGQRVTLRCSPRSGDLSVYWYQQSLDQGLQFLIQYYNGEERAKGNILERFSAQQFPDLHSELNLSSLELGDSALYFCASSVDPDRNTEAFFGQGTRLTVV.